A single sample is the source of the 10 T cell receptor beta chains below, sequenced in a study of blood T cell repertoires in COVID-19. Assay: immunoSEQ multiplex PCR; the TCRdb copy retains only in-frame clones and omits some. The sample has about 90,000 clones; 75% to 90% are singletons. The material sequenced was peripheral blood. These receptor sequences come from a human donor in a cohort sampled during active COVID-19.

V gene TRBV29-1 combines with J gene TRBJ1-1, with TRBD1 as a possible D gene (6 bases). The V gene lost 5 bases and the J gene lost 0 bases, with 10 bases spanning the gap. The CDR3 sequence is 13 residues long. CDR1 SQVTM and CDR2 ANQGSEA come from the germline V gene. CDR3 in amino acids: CSVQGTMNTEAFF. DNA for the CDR3: TGCAGCGTTCAGGGGACCATGAACACTGAAGCTTTCTTT.

The CDR3 nucleotides read TGCGCTTATATAGGGGGCCCCGAGACCCAGTACTTC. Its translation: CAYIGGPETQYF. V and J are TRBV5-1 and TRBJ2-5; 7 nucleotides agree with TRBD1. The CDR3 sequence is 12 residues long. From germline, CDR1 is SGHRS and CDR2 YFSETQ.

The V call is TRBV24-1, the J call TRBJ2-3; 9 nucleotides match TRBD1. The germline V gene has CDR1 KGHDR and CDR2 SFDVKD. The CDR3 runs to 15 residues. After removal of 6 bases from V and 4 bases from J, the junction contained 7 bases not matched to a gene. This CDR3 reads CATSPGQGYADTQYF. For the CDR3, the DNA is TGTGCCACCAGTCCGGGACAGGGTTATGCAGATACGCAGTATTTT.

The chain employs TRBV5-1 and TRBJ2-1, with TRBD1 matching over 8 bases. CDR1 and CDR2 from the germline V gene are SGHRS and YFSETQ. The junction had 7 bases not matched to a gene; V was cut back by 2 bases and J by 9 bases. The CDR3 runs 14 residues. CDR3 DNA sequence: TGCGCCAGCAGCTTTATGACAGGGGAGGCTGAGCAGTTCTTC. It codes for CASSFMTGEAEQFF.

Here the CDR3 reads CASSLGTGVTEAFF. Here the CDR3 DNA reads TGTGCCAGCAGCTTGGGGACAGGGGTCACTGAAGCTTTCTTT. V and J are TRBV5-4 and TRBJ1-1; 9 bases match TRBD1. CDR3 length: 14 amino acids. Germline CDR1 is SGHNT and CDR2 is YYREEE (reference sequence). V was pared by 0 bases and J by 4 bases, with 1 base of the junction left unmatched.

Here the CDR3 DNA reads TGTGCCAGCAGCTTAGTAGCGGGGACTCTGTTCTTC. This encodes CASSLVAGTLFF. This chain links TRBV11-3 with TRBJ2-1; 8 bases fit TRBD2. The CDR3 runs to 12 residues. J gave up 15 bases and V 1 base, and 5 bases lay outside the gene matches. Germline V lookup: CDR1 SGHNT, CDR2 YENEEA.

The CDR3 DNA reads as TGTGCCAGCAGTGATCCCGGGACAGGGGAGCAAGAGACCCAGTACTTC. This sequence encodes CASSDPGTGEQETQYF. This rearrangement joins TRBV6-4 to TRBJ2-5; 10 bases align to TRBD1. Germline CDR1 and CDR2: MRHNA and SNTAGT. V shed 3 bases and J 2 bases; nucleotides not matched to a gene: 6. CDR3 size: 16 residues.

The V and J genes are TRBV27 and TRBJ1-3; the D gene is possibly TRBD1 (5 bases). The CDR3 contains 15 residues. V lost 5 bases to trimming and J lost 6 bases, with 17 bases between them. Germline V gene data show CDR1 as MNHEY and CDR2 as SMNVEV (reference sequence). DNA for the CDR3: TGTGCCAGCAGTCCCTTTGGGGGGGGTATAAACACCATATATTTT. It encodes CASSPFGGGINTIYF.

This chain joins TRBV19 and TRBJ1-5; a weak D match, TRBD1 (6 bases). There are 15 residues in the CDR3. Deletions cut 0 bases from V and 6 bases from J, with 12 bases between. The germline CDR1 and CDR2 sequences are LNHDA and SQIVND (reference sequence). This CDR3 is CASSIDSGGLQPQHF. The CDR3 DNA follows: TGTGCCAGTAGTATAGATTCGGGGGGGCTTCAGCCCCAGCATTTT.

The J gene is TRBJ2-5, the V gene TRBV6-6; 15 bases map to TRBD2. Germline V lookup: CDR1 MNHNY, CDR2 SVGAGI (reference sequence). CDR3 length equals 18 residues. Trimming at V came to 5 bases and at J to 5 bases, leaving 12 bases not matched to a gene. The CDR3, as DNA: TGTGCCAGCAGTCCCCGTTATGGACTAGCGGGGGGGCGGGAGACCCAGTACTTC. Translated: CASSPRYGLAGGRETQYF.